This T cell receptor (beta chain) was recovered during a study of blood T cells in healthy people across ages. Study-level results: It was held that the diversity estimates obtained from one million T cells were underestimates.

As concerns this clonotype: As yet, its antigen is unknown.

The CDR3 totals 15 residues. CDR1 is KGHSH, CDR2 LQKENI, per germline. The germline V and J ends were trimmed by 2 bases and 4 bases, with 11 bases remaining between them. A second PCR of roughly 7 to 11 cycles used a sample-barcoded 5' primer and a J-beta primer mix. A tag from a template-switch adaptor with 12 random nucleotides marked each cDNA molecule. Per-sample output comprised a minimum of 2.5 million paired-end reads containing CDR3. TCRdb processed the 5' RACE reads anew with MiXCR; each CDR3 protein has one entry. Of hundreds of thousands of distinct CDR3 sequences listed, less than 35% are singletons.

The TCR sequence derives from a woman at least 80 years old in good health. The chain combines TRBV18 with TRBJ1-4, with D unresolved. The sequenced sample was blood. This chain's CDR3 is CASSPRGRLNEKLFF. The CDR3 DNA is TGTGCCAGCTCACCAAGAGGGCGGCTTAATGAAAAACTGTTTTTT.